The entry that follows covers one T cell receptor beta chain sequence. What it recognizes is unknown. This sample is part of a study of T cell responses to AZD1222 COVID-19 vaccine. Study-level points and caveats: All repertoire sampling was performed exclusively after the peak T cell response. CD4 TCRs associated with vaccination spanned spike, dominating at 160-218 and 743-854. Nearly half of unique spike-specific TCRs reportedly avoided B.1.351 and B.1.1.7 mutated regions. There were mostly white British donors and more females than males, and clonal diversity was possibly underestimated.

Using immunoSEQ multiplex PCR, the repertoire was profiled, and TCRdb retains in-frame clones only, with some absent. The sample has roughly 120,000 clones, 75% to 90% seen once; the top ten hold 3% to 4%. CDR3 size: 13 residues. The V gene lost 0 bases and the J gene lost 6 bases, with 8 bases spanning the gap. V gene TRBV23-1 combines with J gene TRBJ1-2; D gene ambiguous. TRBV23-1 is flagged as an ORF with uncertain function. Sequenced material: peripheral blood, taken on day 0 of MenACWY control vaccination. This receptor was obtained from an adult in good health. The CDR3 DNA is TGCGCCAGCAGTCAATCGACCGGCGATGGCTACACCTTC. Translated, it gives CASSQSTGDGYTF.